Shown below are 3 T cell receptor beta chains from a single sample sequenced in a study of blood T cell repertoires in COVID-19. Method: immunoSEQ multiplex PCR; TCRdb's copy keeps in-frame clones and lacks some. The sample shows 60,000 to 70,000 clones, 84% of them seen only once. Sequencing was performed on peripheral blood. Receptor source: a man between 50 and 59 years old with active COVID-19.

The chain carries TRBV2 and TRBJ2-7; 10 nucleotides align to TRBD1. The J segment lost 5 bases and the V segment lost 6 bases, leaving 10 bases of the junction unmatched. CDR3 length: 15 amino acids. Germline V gene sequence: CDR1 SNHLY, CDR2 FYNNEI. The CDR3 here is CASRGGQGGFNEQYF. The CDR3 DNA follows: TGTGCCAGCAGGGGTGGACAGGGGGGTTTCAACGAGCAGTACTTC.

J is TRBJ2-7 and V is TRBV19, with D perhaps matching TRBD2 (5 bases). Germline CDR1 reads LNHDA; CDR2 reads SQIVND (reference sequence). Between the trimmed V and J ends, which lost 2 bases and 6 bases, there was a span of 14 bases. The CDR3 runs 14 residues. The CDR3 sequence: CASSIRYAGGEQYF. The CDR3 DNA reads TGTGCCAGTAGTATAAGGTACGCGGGTGGCGAGCAGTACTTC.

The V and J genes are TRBV6-2 or TRBV6-3 and TRBJ2-3; 9 bases agree with TRBD2. Germline V gene data show CDR1 as MNHEY and CDR2 as SVGEGT. V gave up 5 bases and J gave up 7 bases; unmatched junction bases: 16. The CDR3 contains 17 residues. CDR3 loop: CASSPPWRGGGGNTQYF. In nucleotides, the CDR3 is TGTGCCAGCAGTCCCCCCTGGAGGGGCGGGGGGGGAAATACGCAGTATTTT.